The 21 T cell receptor beta chains below all came from one sample that was sequenced in a study of cytomegalovirus exposure and HLA in healthy donors. Primers included in the PCR were 60 Vbeta and 13 Jbeta primers. Only in-frame clones appear in the TCRdb table, and some are missing; sequencing was by immunoSEQ multiplex PCR. The repertoire holds about 140,000 clones, with 70% to 85% as singletons. Material: PBMCs. The receptors stem from a woman aged 60 to 75 in good health and CMV-seropositive.

The genes are TRBV11-3 and TRBJ2-6, with 9 positions matching TRBD1. The V gene end was trimmed by 0 bases and the J gene end by 3 bases; junction bases not matched to a gene: 6. Germline assignment: CDR1 SGHNT and CDR2 YENEEA. This CDR3 comprises 18 residues. The CDR3 DNA sequence: TGTGCCAGCAGCTTAGACGGGACAGGGCCAGTTGGGGCCAACGTCCTGACTTTC. Its translation: CASSLDGTGPVGANVLTF.

The chain uses TRBV4-3 and TRBJ2-1, with 7 bases aligning to TRBD2. The ends lost 0 bases at V and 5 bases at J; junction bases unmatched: 7. The CDR3 is 16 residues long. Germline V CDR1 and CDR2: LGHNA, YSLEER. The CDR3 loop is CASSQDRAGFHNEQFF. In DNA form, the CDR3 reads TGCGCCAGCAGCCAAGACCGAGCGGGATTTCACAATGAGCAGTTCTTC.

V usage is TRBV6-1 and J usage is TRBJ2-7; a weak D match, TRBD2 (6 bases). The CDR3 totals 15 residues. Germline CDR1 is MNHNS and CDR2 is SASEGT. The V and J ends lost 4 bases and 0 bases respectively, with 13 bases between them. CDR3 region: CASSASGTLSYEQYV. As DNA, the CDR3 is TGTGCCAGCAGTGCCTCCGGGACTCTCTCCTACGAGCAGTACGTC.

The V and J genes are TRBV4-2 and TRBJ2-7; TRBD2 is a possible D gene (6 bases). The CDR3 contains 16 residues. CDR1 LGHNA and CDR2 YNFKEQ come from the germline V gene. The V end was cut by 0 bases, the J end by 5 bases, with 17 bases between. CDR3 bases: TGTGCCAGCAGCCAAGATGTAGCGGTTTTGGGGGACGAGCAGTACTTC. Protein: CASSQDVAVLGDEQYF.

V usage is TRBV28 and J usage is TRBJ1-3; the D is unclear. The CDR3 covers 14 residues. The V and J ends lost 5 bases and 4 bases respectively, with 12 bases between them. The germline V gene has CDR1 MDHEN and CDR2 SYDVKM. This CDR3 is CASSTSLGGNTIYF. DNA for the CDR3: TGTGCCAGCAGTACTTCTCTCGGGGGAAACACCATATATTTT.

This CDR3 is CASSVGGLYGYTF. CDR3 DNA sequence: TGTGCCAGCAGTGTAGGGGGCCTCTATGGCTACACCTTC. This chain uses TRBV28 with TRBJ1-2; TRBD1 agrees at 7 bases. The CDR3 loop spans 13 amino acids. The V gene's germline CDR1 is MDHEN and CDR2 SYDVKM. V lost 5 bases to trimming and J lost 4 bases; unmatched junction nucleotides: 4.

The chain has TRBV5-6 and TRBJ2-7, with TRBD2 matching over 11 bases. Germline lookup yields CDR1 SGHDT and CDR2 YYEEEE. Trimming removed 4 bases from V and 0 bases from J; junction bases left unmatched: 6. There are 16 residues in the CDR3. CDR3 nucleotides: TGTGCCAGCAGCCACACCGGGACTAGCGGCTCCTACGAGCAGTACTTC. It encodes CASSHTGTSGSYEQYF.

V and J are TRBV6-1 and TRBJ2-5; D is perhaps TRBD2 (7 bases). The CDR3 is 13 amino acids. Per the germline V gene, CDR1 is MNHNS and CDR2 is SASEGT. The V gene lost 10 bases and the J gene lost 7 bases, with 19 bases spanning the gap. The CDR3 DNA is TGTGCCAACTGGGGGCGGGAGATAGGGACCCAGTACTTC. Its protein product is CANWGREIGTQYF.

This chain uses TRBV9 with TRBJ2-5; D call uncertain. The CDR3 runs 14 residues. Germline V gene lookup returns CDR1 SGDLS and CDR2 YYNGEE. V lost 6 bases and J 0 bases, leaving 12 bases between the germline ends. The CDR3 reads CASTPGRYQETQYF. CDR3 sequence (DNA): TGTGCCAGCACCCCAGGCCGGTACCAAGAGACCCAGTACTTC. Together with reference TRBV9 and TRBJ2-5, the CDR3 gives the full variable domain: DSGVTQTPKHLITATGQRVTLRCSPRSGDLSVYWYQQSLDQGLQFLIQYYNGEERAKGNILERFSAQQFPDLHSELNLSSLELGDSALYFCASTPGRYQETQYFGPGTRLLVL.

CDR3 sequence reads: CASSLPASGPSTDTQYF. CDR3 DNA sequence: TGTGCCAGCAGCTTACCCGCTAGCGGGCCTAGCACAGATACGCAGTATTTT. This chain links TRBV7-2 with TRBJ2-3; 8 nucleotides match TRBD2. The junction had 7 bases not matched to a gene; V was cut back by 2 bases and J by 0 bases. The germline V gene encodes CDR1 SGHTA and CDR2 FQGNSA. The CDR3 spans 17 residues. Filled out from reference TRBV7-2 and TRBJ2-3, the complete variable domain reads GAGVSQSPSNKVTEKGKDVELRCDPISGHTALYWYRQSLGQGLEFLIYFQGNSAPDKSGLPSDRFSAERTGGSVSTLTIQRTQQEDSAVYLCASSLPASGPSTDTQYFGPGTRLTVL.

The chain is built from TRBV2 and TRBJ2-6; 11 bases are shared with TRBD2. Germline V gives CDR1 SNHLY, CDR2 FYNNEI. This CDR3 contains 19 residues. Trimming took 5 bases from V and 1 from J; bases not matched to a gene: 10. The CDR3 region is CASSFPGLAEPSGANVLTF. The CDR3 DNA reads TGTGCCAGCAGTTTCCCGGGACTAGCGGAGCCGTCTGGGGCCAACGTCCTGACTTTC.

The V gene is TRBV29-1, the J gene TRBJ1-3, with a tentative D call TRBD1 (6 bases). Trimming cost V 5 bases and J 8 bases, with 16 bases left between them. The CDR3 totals 13 residues. Germline V gene sequence: CDR1 SQVTM, CDR2 ANQGSEA. This CDR3 is CSVYPQGMDTIYF. CDR3 in DNA: TGCAGCGTTTATCCACAGGGTATGGACACCATATATTTT.

This sequence joins TRBV7-2 and TRBJ2-7; TRBD2 matches at 10 bases. Trimming cost V 3 bases and J 4 bases; bases outside gene matches: 6. Germline values: CDR1 SGHTA, CDR2 FQGNSA. CDR3 length: 15 residues. The CDR3 sequence is CASSLGLAWRYEQYF. The CDR3 DNA reads as TGTGCCAGCAGCTTGGGACTAGCGTGGAGGTACGAGCAGTACTTC.

V and J are TRBV28 and TRBJ2-1, with D possibly TRBD2 on 7 matching bases. The CDR3 extends over 14 amino acids. Germline V gives CDR1 MDHEN, CDR2 SYDVKM. With 6 bases removed from V and 1 base from J, the gap between germline ends came to 10 bases. As DNA, the CDR3 is TGTGCCAGCAGGAGGGGGGGGTCCTACAATGAGCAGTTCTTC. Its translation: CASRRGGSYNEQFF.

The J gene is TRBJ2-3, the V gene TRBV7-2; TRBD2 aligns across 9 bases. The CDR3 is 17 residues long. V trimming: 4 bases; J trimming: 4 bases; junction bases outside the gene matches: 12. Per the germline V gene, CDR1 is SGHTA and CDR2 is FQGNSA. CDR3 loop: CASSSSGGRAQPDTQYF. The CDR3, as DNA: TGTGCCAGCAGCTCCTCTGGCGGGAGGGCTCAGCCAGATACGCAGTATTTT.

The rearrangement links TRBV9 to TRBJ2-3; 8 bases map to TRBD2. Germline CDR1 and CDR2: SGDLS and YYNGEE. With 0 bases clipped from V and 5 bases from J, the junction kept 5 bases outside the gene matches. This CDR3 is built from 15 residues. Here the CDR3 reads CASSVAGLEGDTQYF. The CDR3 DNA reads TGTGCCAGCAGCGTAGCGGGACTAGAGGGAGATACGCAGTATTTT.

V and J are TRBV7-9 and TRBJ2-2; D is possibly TRBD1 (5 bases). The germline V gene encodes CDR1 SEHNR and CDR2 FQNEAQ (reference sequence). The CDR3 consists of 12 residues. V was pared by 4 bases and J by 13 bases, with 13 bases between. CDR3 coding DNA: TGTGCCAGCAGCTCTACAGGAAGGGGGCTGTTTTTT. Translating it yields CASSSTGRGLFF.

The chain employs TRBV10-3 and TRBJ1-2; the D gene is possibly TRBD1 (5 bases). CDR3 length: 15 amino acids. Deletions cut 1 base from V and 4 bases from J, with 13 bases between. Germline V gives CDR1 ENHRY, CDR2 SYGVKD. The DNA for the CDR3 is TGTGCCATCAGTGAGTTTTCAGGGAAGCGCTATGGCTACACCTTC. This sequence encodes CAISEFSGKRYGYTF.

This chain connects TRBV18 to TRBJ2-5, with D unclear. Trimming left V 4 bases short and J 1 base short, with 7 bases between. The CDR3 is made up of 13 amino acids. Germline V lookup: CDR1 KGHSH, CDR2 LQKENI. The CDR3 loop is CASSLGSQETQYF. The DNA of the CDR3 is TGTGCCAGCTCACTCGGGTCCCAAGAGACCCAGTACTTC.

The chain uses TRBV7-8 and TRBJ2-3; 11 positions match TRBD2. Germline trimming cut 2 bases from V and 4 bases from J; bases unmatched to any gene: 5. CDR3 length: 16 residues. Germline V lookup: CDR1 SGHVS, CDR2 FQNEAQ. CDR3 sequence (DNA): TGTGCCAGCAGCTTATCCCGACTAGCGGGATCAGATACGCAGTATTTT. As protein: CASSLSRLAGSDTQYF.

V and J are TRBV7-6 and TRBJ2-7; 8 bases are shared with TRBD1. Germline CDR1 is SGHVS and CDR2 is FNYEAQ. The V gene end was trimmed by 4 bases and the J gene end by 0 bases; junction bases not matched to a gene: 8. The CDR3 length is 16 residues. The CDR3 DNA is TGTGCCAGCAGCTCCAGGGGGCGGAGTAGCTCCTACGAGCAGTACTTC. Translated, it gives CASSSRGRSSSYEQYF.